This T cell receptor (beta chain) derives from a study of blood T cell repertoires in COVID-19. For the study at large: T cells, B-cell-depleted T cells, or PBMCs provided the cDNA or gDNA that served as material.

Per the authors' pipeline: Using reference gene primer amplification, nucleated cell counts were estimated. The repertoire was sequenced with immunoSEQ multiplex PCR; TCRdb's copy has only in-frame clones and lacks some. That table furnishes V, J and clone size, whereas the DNA furnished D and trimming. Of about 80,000 clones in the sample, 60% to 80% were seen once. The sequence derives from a man in his 70s with active or convalescent COVID-19. The sequenced sample was peripheral blood.

This chain's CDR3 is CASSIRGAPIDEQYF. CDR3 DNA sequence: TGTGCCAGTAGTATTCGGGGGGCCCCAATCGACGAGCAGTACTTC. The V and J genes are TRBV19 and TRBJ2-7; D may be TRBD2 (7 bases). The CDR3 spans 15 residues. Germline values: CDR1 LNHDA, CDR2 SQIVND (reference sequence). The germline V and J ends were trimmed by 3 bases and 5 bases, with 17 bases remaining between them. Combining the CDR3 with reference TRBV19 and TRBJ2-7 gives the whole variable domain DGGITQSPKYLFRKEGQNVTLSCEQNLNHDAMYWYRQDPGQGLRLIYYSQIVNDFQKGDIAEGYSVSREKKESFPLTVTSAQKNPTAFYLCASSIRGAPIDEQYFGPGTRLTVT.